Listed here are 26 T cell receptor beta chains from one sample, sequenced in a study of cytomegalovirus exposure and HLA in healthy donors. In the PCR, 60 Vbeta and 13 Jbeta primers were used. Generated by immunoSEQ multiplex PCR, the TCRdb table keeps only in-frame clones and is missing some. The sample records 180,000 or so clones, roughly 75% being singletons. Sequencing was performed on PBMCs. These receptors all stem from a woman aged 30 to 39 in good health and CMV-seronegative.

This chain links TRBV6-5 with TRBJ1-2, with unresolved D. The CDR3 spans 15 residues. V gave up 0 bases and J gave up 0 bases, with 8 bases separating them. Germline CDR1 is MNHEY and CDR2 is SVGAGI. For the CDR3, the DNA is TGTGCCAGCAGTTACTCGGGCAAAGCTAACTATGGCTACACCTTC. This encodes CASSYSGKANYGYTF.

The V gene is TRBV30, the J gene TRBJ1-2; D not resolved. Germline loops: CDR1 GTSNPN, CDR2 SVGIG (reference sequence). This CDR3 is built from 13 residues. The germline V and J ends were trimmed by 3 bases and 1 base, with 9 bases remaining between them. The CDR3 sequence: CAWRGLFNYGYTF. The DNA of the CDR3 is TGTGCCTGGAGAGGACTTTTTAACTATGGCTACACCTTC.

The chain has TRBV7-9 and TRBJ2-3; D gene ambiguous. V was shortened by 6 bases and J by 0 bases, with 16 bases between the two germline ends. Germline V lookup: CDR1 SEHNR, CDR2 FQNEAQ (reference sequence). The CDR3 length is 16 residues. DNA of the CDR3: TGTGCCAGCAGTTCTATGAGAGACTCTAGCACAGATACGCAGTATTTT. Amino acid sequence: CASSSMRDSSTDTQYF.

The CDR3 sequence: CASSFPPTTNEQYF. The CDR3 nucleotides are TGTGCCAGCAGCTTTCCCCCTACCACGAACGAGCAGTACTTC. The chain recombines TRBV5-6 with TRBJ2-7; D is ambiguous. Germline V gene data show CDR1 as SGHDT and CDR2 as YYEEEE. The CDR3 contains 14 residues. V lost 2 bases, J lost 5 bases, and 14 bases lay in between.

This chain links TRBV27 with TRBJ2-7; 14 positions agree with TRBD2. This CDR3 region has 17 residues. J gave up 2 bases and V 3 bases, and 6 bases lay outside the gene matches. The germline V gene has CDR1 MNHEY and CDR2 SMNVEV (reference sequence). CDR3 in DNA: TGTGCCAGCAGTTTCGCGGGACTAGCGGGGGATACCTACGAGCAGTACTTC. It translates to CASSFAGLAGDTYEQYF.

The chain has TRBV18 and TRBJ2-2; the D is unclear. CDR1 is KGHSH, CDR2 LQKENI, per germline. This CDR3 has 16 amino acids. Trimming took 3 bases from V and 0 from J, leaving 11 bases between them. The CDR3, as DNA: TGTGCCAGCTCACCTTACACAACCTCGAACACCGGGGAGCTGTTTTTT. Protein: CASSPYTTSNTGELFF.

The chain has TRBV4-2 and TRBJ1-3; possible D gene TRBD1, 6 bases. The CDR3 sequence is 16 residues long. With 0 bases removed from V and 0 bases from J, the gap between germline ends came to 9 bases. Germline V gene sequence: CDR1 LGHNA, CDR2 YNFKEQ. This chain's CDR3 is CASSQEQGFSGNTIYF. Here the CDR3 DNA reads TGTGCCAGCAGCCAAGAACAGGGATTCTCTGGAAACACCATATATTTT.

This sequence joins TRBV7-8 and TRBJ2-5; tentative D call: TRBD1 (6 bases). Trimming removed 5 bases from V and 0 bases from J, with 13 bases in between. Germline assignment: CDR1 SGHVS and CDR2 FQNEAQ. The CDR3 length is 15 residues. CDR3 amino acids: CASSARTVYQETQYF. DNA for the CDR3: TGTGCCAGCAGCGCGCGGACAGTTTACCAAGAGACCCAGTACTTC.

The chain has TRBV5-8 and TRBJ1-2, with 9 nucleotides matching TRBD1. Germline values: CDR1 SGHTS, CDR2 YDEGEE. The CDR3 length is 13 residues. Trimming removed 6 bases from V and 8 bases from J; junction bases left unmatched: 8. The CDR3 here is CASNPGTGYGYTF. The CDR3 bases are TGTGCCAGCAACCCCGGGACAGGGTACGGCTACACCTTC.

This chain uses TRBV6-1 with TRBJ1-4; 7 nucleotides agree with TRBD1. This CDR3 spans 16 amino acids. Germline lookup yields CDR1 MNHNS and CDR2 SASEGT. With 4 bases clipped from V and 6 bases from J, the junction kept 11 bases outside the gene matches. The CDR3 loop is CASSGLTGWEDEKLFF. CDR3 coding DNA: TGTGCCAGCAGTGGCTTGACAGGGTGGGAGGATGAAAAACTGTTTTTT.

This chain uses TRBV7-8 with TRBJ1-1; TRBD1 agrees at 8 bases. Germline V gene data show CDR1 as SGHVS and CDR2 as FQNEAQ. There are 14 residues in the CDR3. V was pared by 3 bases and J by 6 bases, with 6 bases of the junction left unmatched. Here the CDR3 reads CASSFLQGEAEAFF. CDR3 bases: TGTGCCAGCAGCTTCCTACAGGGGGAGGCTGAAGCTTTCTTT. The variable domain in full, with the rest retrieved from reference TRBV7-8 and TRBJ1-1, is GAGVSQSPRYKVAKRGQDVALRCDPISGHVSLFWYQQALGQGPEFLTYFQNEAQLDKSGLPSDRFFAERPEGSVSTLKIQRTQQEDSAVYLCASSFLQGEAEAFFGQGTRLTVV.

This clone was found a few times. V is TRBV7-6 and J is TRBJ1-5; D call uncertain. Germline V gene data show CDR1 as SGHVS and CDR2 as FNYEAQ. Trimming removed 4 bases at V and 4 bases at J, with 14 bases between. The CDR3 is 15 residues long. CDR3 bases: TGTGCCAGCAGCTCCTCGGACGGGAATAATCAGCCCCAGCATTTT. Protein product: CASSSSDGNNQPQHF.

The genes are TRBV7-6 and TRBJ1-2, with TRBD1 matching 7 bases. This CDR3 is 14 amino acids long. J was trimmed by 6 bases and V by 2 bases; bases with no gene match: 6. Germline CDR1 SGHVS, CDR2 FNYEAQ. In DNA, the CDR3 is TGTGCCAGCAGCTTATTTAACAGGGGTAATGGCTACACCTTC. It codes for CASSLFNRGNGYTF.

This chain links TRBV9 with TRBJ1-1, with D tentatively TRBD1 (5 bases). The V end lost 3 bases, the J end lost 1 base, and 13 bases lay between the germline ends. CDR3 length: 15 amino acids. CDR1 is SGDLS, CDR2 YYNGEE, per germline. CDR3 residues: CASSGWGLTNTEAFF. For the CDR3, the DNA is TGTGCCAGCAGCGGATGGGGACTTACGAACACTGAAGCTTTCTTT.

Written as DNA, the CDR3 is TGCGCCAGCAGCTTGGAGCGGGGGGGCGGCACAGATACGCAGTATTTT. Its protein product is CASSLERGGGTDTQYF. This sequence joins TRBV5-1 and TRBJ2-3; 10 positions agree with TRBD2. The CDR3 totals 16 residues. Germline lookup yields CDR1 SGHRS and CDR2 YFSETQ. Losses at the gene ends were 0 bases for V and 1 base for J; bases not matched to a gene: 2.

The chain recombines TRBV5-1 with TRBJ1-2, with 9 bases that match TRBD1. The CDR3 is 14 amino acids. CDR1 and CDR2 (germline): SGHRS, YFSETQ. The V gene end was trimmed by 4 bases and the J gene end by 5 bases; junction bases not matched to a gene: 6. CDR3: CASSGDRGRYGYTF. As DNA, the CDR3 is TGCGCCAGCAGCGGAGACAGGGGGAGATATGGCTACACCTTC.

The V call is TRBV27, the J call TRBJ1-4; D gene ambiguous. V was clipped by 2 bases and J by 4 bases, with 2 bases between them. Germline V CDR1 and CDR2: MNHEY, SMNVEV (reference sequence). The CDR3 contains 12 residues. CDR3 amino acids: CASSLRNEKLFF. CDR3 DNA sequence: TGTGCCAGCAGTTTACGTAATGAAAAACTGTTTTTT.

This clone was seen a handful of times. This sequence joins TRBV7-6 and TRBJ2-7; 7 bases map to TRBD1. The ends lost 5 bases at V and 6 bases at J; junction bases unmatched: 16. Germline V lookup: CDR1 SGHVS, CDR2 FNYEAQ. CDR3 length: 16 amino acids. The CDR3 protein is CASSPQTGLVFGEQYF. The DNA of the CDR3 is TGTGCCAGCAGCCCCCAGACAGGGCTGGTGTTCGGCGAGCAGTACTTC.

This chain joins TRBV29-1 and TRBJ2-2; D uncertain. Germline loops: CDR1 SQVTM, CDR2 ANQGSEA. The CDR3 runs to 14 residues. The V end was cut by 4 bases, the J end by 5 bases, with 14 bases between. CDR3 DNA: TGCAGCGTTGTGCCAGGATTGGGTACCGGGGAGCTGTTTTTT. Translating it yields CSVVPGLGTGELFF.

The chain couples TRBV2 to TRBJ2-3; 13 nucleotides line up with TRBD2. V dropped 6 bases and J dropped 1; count of bases not matched to a gene: 4. CDR3 length equals 16 residues. From germline, CDR1 is SNHLY and CDR2 FYNNEI. In DNA form, the CDR3 reads TGTGCCAGCAGGTCGACTAGCGGGGGGCGCACAGATACGCAGTATTTT. It specifies CASRSTSGGRTDTQYF.

V usage is TRBV5-1 and J usage is TRBJ2-1; 13 positions agree with TRBD2. Germline trimming cut 4 bases from V and 7 bases from J; bases unmatched to any gene: 5. Germline V CDR1 and CDR2: SGHRS, YFSETQ. CDR3 length: 15 residues. DNA of the CDR3: TGCGCCAGCAGCATGGGACTAGCGGGGAGGAATGAGCAGTTCTTC. Amino acid sequence: CASSMGLAGRNEQFF.

The chain recombines TRBV6-1 with TRBJ2-5, with TRBD1 matching 9 bases. The junction had 7 bases not matched to a gene; V was cut back by 6 bases and J by 5 bases. The CDR3 is made up of 14 amino acids. Germline CDR1 and CDR2: MNHNS and SASEGT. CDR3 bases: TGTGCCAGCAGCAGGGACAGGGTGAGCGAGACCCAGTACTTC. Its translation is CASSRDRVSETQYF.

V and J are TRBV29-1 and TRBJ2-4; TRBD1 matches at 8 bases. Germline V gives CDR1 SQVTM, CDR2 ANQGSEA. The CDR3 consists of 12 residues. The V segment lost 5 bases and the J segment 8 bases; nucleotides outside the gene matches: 5. The DNA for the CDR3 is TGCAGCGTTTACCGCAGGGGGCACATTCAGTACTTC. Amino acid sequence: CSVYRRGHIQYF.

This clone appeared a few times. The V gene is TRBV6-1, the J gene TRBJ1-5, with D possibly matching TRBD1 (5 bases). Per the germline V gene, CDR1 is MNHNS and CDR2 is SASEGT. The CDR3 has 12 amino acids. Trimming stripped 6 bases from V and 7 bases from J, with 10 bases between. Written as DNA, the CDR3 is TGTGCCAGCAGGGGGCCTGCACAGCCCCAGCATTTT. Its translation is CASRGPAQPQHF.

The chain employs TRBV19 and TRBJ2-3, with D maybe TRBD1 (5 bases). The CDR3 extends over 15 amino acids. CDR1 is LNHDA, CDR2 SQIVND, per germline (reference sequence). V lost 0 bases to trimming and J lost 2 bases, with 9 bases between them. CDR3: CASSIDQGVTDTQYF. DNA for the CDR3: TGTGCCAGTAGTATAGACCAGGGTGTCACAGATACGCAGTATTTT.

The chain links TRBV2 to TRBJ1-1; possibly TRBD1 for D (6 bases). The V gene's germline CDR1 is SNHLY and CDR2 FYNNEI. Between the trimmed V and J ends, which lost 6 bases and 0 bases, there was a span of 14 bases. There are 15 residues in the CDR3. The CDR3 sequence: CASSLTGPMNTEAFF. In DNA, the CDR3 is TGTGCCAGCAGCCTGACAGGACCCATGAACACTGAAGCTTTCTTT.